The clone carrying this T cell receptor (beta chain) was recorded a few times. Its antigen is unknown. The data originate from a study of T-cell reconstitution after alpha-beta-depleted transplantation in children. Regarding the study as a whole: Surviving recipient T cells and thymic progenitors underlay high day-60 TCRbeta diversity in some patients.

The CDR3 sequence is 15 residues long. Germline CDR1 SQVTM, CDR2 ANQGSEA. Trimming at V came to 5 bases and at J to 0 bases, leaving 7 bases not matched to a gene. The authors prepared the TCRbeta library with unique molecular identifiers. TCRdb fed the PCR reads into MiXCR, producing one record per CDR3 protein. The table includes 450,000 to 700,000 distinct CDR3 sequences, roughly 27% detected once. The chain has TRBV29-1 and TRBJ2-1, with 7 positions matching TRBD2. The sequenced sample was PBMCs, obtained before TCRalphabeta/CD19-depleted stem cell transplant. This sequence was found in a boy in the first two years of life with Wiskott-Aldrich syndrome, due to receive a stem cell transplant. This CDR3 is CSVSGGLSSYNEQFF. The DNA of the CDR3 is TGCAGCGTTTCGGGAGGACTAAGCTCCTACAATGAGCAGTTCTTC.